This T cell receptor beta chain was sequenced for a study of patients and donors after allogeneic stem cell transplantation. TCRdb ran MiXCR on the RT-PCR reads and lists one entry per CDR3 protein. Of about 960,000 distinct CDR3 sequences listed, roughly 18% were seen once; the top ten hold 5% to 6.5%. The V segment lost 5 bases and the J segment 3 bases; nucleotides outside the gene matches: 10. There are 16 residues in the CDR3. Germline V gene lookup returns CDR1 SGHDT and CDR2 YYEEEE. The sequencing input was blood, either unsorted or a sorted T cell fraction (not recorded which). The receptor was isolated from a human donor who was either an allogeneic HSCT recipient or a stem cell or donor lymphocyte infusion donor (not recorded which). It is not recorded whose cells these are; they may come from a transplant donor. The genes are TRBV5-6 and TRBJ2-7; 11 nucleotides line up with TRBD1. The CDR3 DNA reads TGTGCCAGCAGTACGGGGATGGGGACAGGGGGCTACGAGCAGTACTTC. Translating it yields CASSTGMGTGGYEQYF.